This TCR beta chain is from a study of blood T cell repertoires in COVID-19 (TCRdb year 2020). General notes on the study: Samples from collaborators originated in the United States, Italy and Spain and spanned both the acute and convalescent phases of COVID-19. A de-identified subject ID, COVID-19 status, age in years and sex were almost always included in the sample metadata. Deeply sampled blood TCRbeta repertoires from subjects exposed to, actively infected with, or recovered from COVID-19 were included in the dataset. The material from the prospective study consisted of cDNA or gDNA derived from T cells, B-cell-depleted T cells, or PBMCs. Where HLA class I and class II types were available, the types were taken from metadata supplied by the sample provider, not from assay-based typing. The samples were drawn from two sources: the first 160 participants of the ongoing ImmuneRACE study, and 1,000 to 1,500 subjects contributed by 6 global collaborators. A freely available public database, intended as a resource for researchers studying the immune response to SARS-CoV-2, is where the repertoires were released. The paper as a whole reports these results and caveats: How much clinical and demographic metadata was included differed by source and by participant, and the metadata was provided uncurated.

V is cut back by 0 bases and J by 4 bases, with 5 bases in the junction unmatched. CDR1 and CDR2, looked up from the germline V gene, are SGDLS and YYNGEE. From its cysteine to its phenylalanine, the CDR3 spans 16 amino acids. Only the CDR3 portion is preserved as DNA: 48 bases, with reading frame beginning at the first base. Samples from volunteer blood donors who had recovered from COVID-19 were contributed by a second Seattle source. The collaborating institutions used their own protocols to collect whole blood in K2EDTA tubes. For TCRbeta analysis, collaborators shipped samples as frozen whole blood, isolated PBMCs, or DNA extracted from either of those sample types. Notes on this clone: Its antigen remains unidentified. One base away there is no much larger clone; base qualities are not given.

TCRbeta CDR3 regions were amplified from genomic DNA using the immunoSEQ Assay, a bias-controlled multiplex PCR. Regarding the original processing steps: Nucleated cell counts per sample were estimated from amplification of reference gene primers within the assay. To quantify the absolute abundance of each unique TCRbeta CDR3 rearrangement, sequence reads were collapsed and filtered. Productive Simpson clonality was computed per sample as the square root of Simpson's diversity index over productive rearrangements. TCRdb took over this immuneACCESS table, retaining in-frame rearrangements with V and J assigned. Such tables are incomplete; in checked studies, under half of the missing clones stem from an unresolved V gene, and the remainder is unexplained. V and J calls and clone size follow that table, whereas D and trimming were derived from the DNA. This sample comprises about 200,000 clones, about nine tenths of them detected only once. The ten largest clones capture around 2% of the sample.

Here the chain combines TRBV9 and TRBJ2-5; 11 middle bases align to TRBD1. The sample consisted of peripheral blood. This clonotype originated in a man aged 25 to 40 who had recovered from COVID-19. The DNA sequence reads TGTGCCAGCAGCGTAGCCGGGACAGGGGGGGGAGAGACCCAGTACTTC. This codes for CASSVAGTGGGETQYF. Outside the CDR3, residues come from the reference TRBV9 and TRBJ2-5 proteins, so the full variable domain is: DSGVTQTPKHLITATGQRVTLRCSPRSGDLSVYWYQQSLDQGLQFLIQYYNGEERAKGNILERFSAQQFPDLHSELNLSSLELGDSALYFCASSVAGTGGGETQYFGPGTRLLVL.